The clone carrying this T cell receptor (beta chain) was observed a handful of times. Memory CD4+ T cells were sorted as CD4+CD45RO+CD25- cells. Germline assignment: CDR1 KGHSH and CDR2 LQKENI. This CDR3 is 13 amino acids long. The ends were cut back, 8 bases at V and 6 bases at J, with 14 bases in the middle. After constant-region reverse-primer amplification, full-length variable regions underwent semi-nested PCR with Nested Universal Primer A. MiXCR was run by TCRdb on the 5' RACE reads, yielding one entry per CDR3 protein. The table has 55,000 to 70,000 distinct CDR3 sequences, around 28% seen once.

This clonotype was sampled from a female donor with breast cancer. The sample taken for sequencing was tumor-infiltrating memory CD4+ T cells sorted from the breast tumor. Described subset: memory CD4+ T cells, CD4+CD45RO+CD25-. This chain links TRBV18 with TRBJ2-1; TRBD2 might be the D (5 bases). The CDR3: CASEGANSNEQFF. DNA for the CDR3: TGTGCCAGCGAGGGTGCGAATTCCAATGAGCAGTTCTTC.